This record looks at one T cell receptor (beta chain) sequence and its context. The data derive from a study of cytomegalovirus exposure and HLA in healthy donors. Germline values: CDR1 SGHTA, CDR2 FQGNSA. The CDR3 length is 14 residues. V gave up 5 bases and J gave up 1 base, with 8 bases separating them. Primers for the PCR totalled 60 Vbeta and 13 Jbeta. Only in-frame clones appear in the TCRdb table, and some are missing; sequencing was by immunoSEQ multiplex PCR. The sample holds more than 150,000 clones, over 80% seen once. Sequencing was carried out using PBMCs. The sequence was collected from a girl aged 5-17 years in good health and CMV-seropositive. This chain joins TRBV7-2 and TRBJ2-2; no firm D call. CDR3 coding DNA: TGTGCCAGCAGCGCCTACAGGAACACCGGGGAGCTGTTTTTT. This sequence encodes CASSAYRNTGELFF.